This TCR beta chain emerged from a study of shared clonotypes between healthy human individuals. Regarding the study as a whole: Several donors shared 5% to 5.5% of their naive CD4 clonotypes. Sample collection involved blood only; tissue repertoires are likely different.

The authors divided CD4+ cells into CD45RA+ naive and CD45RA-negative memory subsets. The repertoire was sequenced with immunoSEQ multiplex PCR; TCRdb's copy has only in-frame clones and lacks some. Altogether approximately 620,000 clones are present, more than 95% being singletons, with the ten largest covering approximately 0.057%. The CDR3 has 17 amino acids. Per germline, CDR1 SGHVS and CDR2 FNYEAQ. Trimming left V 2 bases short and J 7 bases short, with 24 bases between. Comments on this clone: Its antigen is unknown.

This clonotype was obtained from a woman aged 25 to 39 in good health. V usage is TRBV7-6 and J usage is TRBJ2-7, with D possibly called TRBD1 or TRBD2 (7 bases each). Material: naive CD4+ T cells sorted from blood. Described subset: CD45RA+ positively selected. The CDR3 DNA reads as TGTGCCAGCAGCTTATATGCCCGTAGCGGCCAGGGGGGGGAGCAGTACTTC. Protein sequence: CASSLYARSGQGGEQYF. Together with reference TRBV7-6 and TRBJ2-7, the CDR3 gives the full variable domain: GAGVSQSPRYKVTKRGQDVALRCDPISGHVSLYWYRQALGQGPEFLTYFNYEAQQDKSGLPNDRFSAERPEGSISTLTIQRTEQRDSAMYRCASSLYARSGQGGEQYFGPGTRLTVT.